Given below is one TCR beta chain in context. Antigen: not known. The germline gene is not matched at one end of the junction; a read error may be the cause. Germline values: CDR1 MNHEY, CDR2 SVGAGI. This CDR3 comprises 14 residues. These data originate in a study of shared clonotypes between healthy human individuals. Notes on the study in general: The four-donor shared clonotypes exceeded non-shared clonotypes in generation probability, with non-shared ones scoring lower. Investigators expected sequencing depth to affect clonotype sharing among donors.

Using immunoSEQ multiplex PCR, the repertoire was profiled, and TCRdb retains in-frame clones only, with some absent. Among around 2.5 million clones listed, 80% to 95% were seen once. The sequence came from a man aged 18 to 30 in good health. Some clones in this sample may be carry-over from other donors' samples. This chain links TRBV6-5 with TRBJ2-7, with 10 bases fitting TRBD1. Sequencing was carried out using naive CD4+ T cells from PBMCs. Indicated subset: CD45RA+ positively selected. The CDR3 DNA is TGTGCCAGCAGCTTTCCGGGACAGGGGTACGAGCGGTACTTC. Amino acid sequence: CASSFPGQGYERYF.